This record covers a single T cell receptor (beta chain). As yet, its antigen is unknown. The sample is drawn from a study of T-cell reconstitution after alpha-beta-depleted transplantation in children. Study results and limitations: Several hundred graft clones that had expanded were reportedly the source of alpha-beta T cells about two months after transplant.

CDR1 is MDHEN, CDR2 SYDVKM, per germline. The CDR3 has 14 residues. Trimming cost V 2 bases and J 2 bases, with 10 bases left between them. TCRbeta library preparation incorporated unique molecular identifiers. Using its own MiXCR run on the PCR reads, TCRdb lists one record per CDR3 protein. The data show 85,000 to 120,000 distinct CDR3 sequences, 6% seen once. The chain couples TRBV28 to TRBJ2-7; no clear D. The clonotype comes from a female patient between 2 and 15 years old who had a stem cell transplant for Fanconi anemia, so the T cells may come from the graft donor. This sample comprised PBMCs, mostly from graft donor cells, obtained 60 days after TCRalphabeta/CD19-depleted stem cell transplant. The CDR3 protein is CASSLRRSTYEQYF. For the CDR3, the DNA is TGTGCCAGCAGTTTACGGCGCAGTACCTACGAGCAGTACTTC.